This T cell receptor (beta chain) stems from a study of blood T cell repertoires in COVID-19. Whole-study context: The cDNA or gDNA used as material had been derived from T cells, B-cell-depleted T cells, or PBMCs.

Libraries were prepared by immunoSEQ multiplex PCR; TCRdb keeps only in-frame clonotypes and omits some of them. The sample holds a few hundred thousand clones, around 83% seen once. Germline V gene lookup returns CDR1 SGHTA and CDR2 FQGNSA. This CDR3 has 15 residues. Trimming removed 5 bases from V and 3 bases from J, with 16 bases in between. This clone has just one count. The chain combines TRBV7-2 with TRBJ1-2; D possibly corresponds to TRBD1 (5 bases). The sample taken for sequencing was peripheral blood. The origin of this receptor is a woman aged 45-59 years with acute or convalescent COVID-19. The CDR3 sequence: CASSPRQNGDYGYTF. DNA for the CDR3: TGTGCCAGCAGCCCTAGACAGAATGGCGACTATGGCTACACCTTC.